Listed below are T cell receptor beta chains from one sample, sequenced in a study of cytomegalovirus exposure and HLA in healthy donors. TCRdb's table, derived via immunoSEQ multiplex PCR, lists solely in-frame clones and lacks some. This table holds 30,000 to 40,000 clones, 65% to 75% found once. The sample consisted of PBMCs. Receptors originate from a man aged 40-50 years in good health and CMV-seropositive. Each CDR3 is given with its conserved first and last residue. Fields, in order: CDR3 protein, CDR3 DNA, D gene, clone size, J gene, V gene. The D gene is left open where the match is weak. Where a row states a size, it is once, few, many or the class of an expanded clone; other rows omit it.

cdr3_aa: CSVPQGLGYGYTF
cdr3_nt: TGCAGCGTTCCCCAGGGCTTGGGCTATGGCTACACCTTC
d_call: -
clone_size: -
j_call: TRBJ1-2
v_call: TRBV29-1

cdr3_aa: CASSLEVEETQYF
cdr3_nt: TGCGCCAGCAGCTTGGAGGTGGAGGAGACCCAGTACTTC
d_call: -
clone_size: few
j_call: TRBJ2-5
v_call: TRBV5-1

cdr3_aa: CASRDRSLYEQYF
cdr3_nt: TGTGCCAGCAGGGACAGGAGCCTCTACGAGCAGTACTTC
d_call: TRBD1
clone_size: once
j_call: TRBJ2-7
v_call: TRBV2

cdr3_aa: CASRREGNTEAFF
cdr3_nt: TGTGCCAGCAGGAGGGAGGGGAACACTGAAGCTTTCTTT
d_call: -
clone_size: -
j_call: TRBJ1-1
v_call: TRBV6-4

cdr3_aa: CASVREGSAEAFF
cdr3_nt: TGTGCCAGCGTGAGGGAGGGGAGCGCTGAAGCTTTCTTT
d_call: -
clone_size: -
j_call: TRBJ1-1
v_call: TRBV2

cdr3_aa: CASSINVNTEAFF
cdr3_nt: TGTGCCAGTAGTATCAATGTGAACACTGAAGCTTTCTTT
d_call: -
clone_size: -
j_call: TRBJ1-1
v_call: TRBV19

cdr3_aa: CASSEPGDRVRVF
cdr3_nt: TGTGCCAGCAGTGAACCAGGGGACAGGGTTCGAGTTTTT
d_call: TRBD1
clone_size: -
j_call: TRBJ1-4
v_call: TRBV25-1

cdr3_aa: CASSLIGGNTEAFF
cdr3_nt: TGTGCCAGCAGCTTAATCGGGGGAAACACTGAAGCTTTCTTT
d_call: -
clone_size: few
j_call: TRBJ1-1
v_call: TRBV7-3

cdr3_aa: CASRPRTATYEQYF
cdr3_nt: TGTGCCAGCAGGCCCAGGACAGCTACCTACGAGCAGTACTTC
d_call: -
clone_size: -
j_call: TRBJ2-7
v_call: TRBV6-5

cdr3_aa: CASNAGALGNTIYF
cdr3_nt: TGCGCCAGCAACGCGGGGGCGCTTGGAAACACCATATATTTT
d_call: -
clone_size: few
j_call: TRBJ1-3
v_call: TRBV10-1

cdr3_aa: CASSRPITGRKLFF
cdr3_nt: TGTGCCAGCAGTCGCCCCATCACAGGCAGAAAACTGTTTTTT
d_call: -
clone_size: few
j_call: TRBJ1-4
v_call: TRBV28

cdr3_aa: CASSTSTGINSPLHF
cdr3_nt: TGTGCCAGCAGTACCAGTACAGGGATTAATTCACCCCTCCACTTT
d_call: -
clone_size: -
j_call: TRBJ1-6
v_call: TRBV7-9

cdr3_aa: CASSGGLAGTANTGELFF
cdr3_nt: TGTGCCAGCAGCGGGGGACTAGCGGGGACAGCGAACACCGGGGAGCTGTTTTTT
d_call: TRBD2
clone_size: few
j_call: TRBJ2-2
v_call: TRBV5-4

cdr3_aa: CSVESGSKNIQYF
cdr3_nt: TGCAGCGTTGAATCAGGGTCCAAAAACATTCAGTACTTC
d_call: -
clone_size: few
j_call: TRBJ2-4
v_call: TRBV29-1

cdr3_aa: CASSQVGQGLRETQYF
cdr3_nt: TGTGCCAGCAGCCAAGTCGGGCAGGGCTTAAGAGAGACCCAGTACTTC
d_call: -
clone_size: once
j_call: TRBJ2-5
v_call: TRBV14

cdr3_aa: CASSKDRFGAGSNTGELFF
cdr3_nt: TGTGCCAGCAGCAAAGACAGGTTCGGGGCCGGATCCAACACCGGGGAGCTGTTTTTT
d_call: -
clone_size: -
j_call: TRBJ2-2
v_call: TRBV9

cdr3_aa: CASSISSGVMGTGELFF
cdr3_nt: TGTGCCAGTAGTATTTCTAGCGGGGTTATGGGGACCGGGGAGCTGTTTTTT
d_call: TRBD2
clone_size: -
j_call: TRBJ2-2
v_call: TRBV19

cdr3_aa: CASSEVAGRNEQYF
cdr3_nt: TGTGCCAGCAGTGAAGTCGCTGGGAGGAACGAGCAGTACTTC
d_call: -
clone_size: once
j_call: TRBJ2-7
v_call: TRBV2

cdr3_aa: CASSEPKAGTTDTQYF
cdr3_nt: TGTGCCAGCAGTGAACCCAAAGCGGGGACCACAGATACGCAGTATTTT
d_call: TRBD2
clone_size: few
j_call: TRBJ2-3
v_call: TRBV25-1

cdr3_aa: CASSSLRVAPTGELFF
cdr3_nt: TGTGCCAGCAGTTCCCTTCGGGTAGCACCGACCGGGGAGCTGTTTTTT
d_call: -
clone_size: -
j_call: TRBJ2-2
v_call: TRBV11-2

cdr3_aa: CASSFPTSTSGGPPSGELFF
cdr3_nt: TGTGCCAGCAGCTTCCCCACGTCAACTAGCGGGGGGCCCCCTTCGGGGGAGCTGTTTTTT
d_call: TRBD2
clone_size: -
j_call: TRBJ2-2
v_call: TRBV5-4

cdr3_aa: CASTILAGGLGGTDTQYF
cdr3_nt: TGTGCCAGCACCATACTAGCGGGGGGACTAGGCGGCACAGATACGCAGTATTTT
d_call: TRBD2
clone_size: -
j_call: TRBJ2-3
v_call: TRBV27

cdr3_aa: CASSADGRSYEQYF
cdr3_nt: TGTGCCAGCAGCGCAGACGGGAGATCTTACGAGCAGTACTTC
d_call: -
clone_size: -
j_call: TRBJ2-7
v_call: TRBV9